This T cell receptor beta chain was obtained from a study of blood T cell repertoires in COVID-19. Participant-given clinical history determined each cohort assignment. Symptom resolution, clearance, or two negative PCRs marked donors in Cohort 3 as recovered. Repertoires were generated with immunoSEQ multiplex PCR, while TCRdb's copy carries only in-frame clones and drops some. This table has 200,000 to 250,000 clones, roughly 79% appearing once. The sequenced sample was PBMCs or T cells enriched from blood (not recorded which). This sequence originates from a man aged 35-49 years who had recovered from COVID-19.

The CDR3 region is CSVESGTVSGYTF. CDR3 nucleotide sequence: TGCAGCGTTGAATCCGGGACAGTCTCCGGCTACACCTTC. The chain employs TRBV29-1 and TRBJ1-2; 7 nucleotides agree with TRBD1. J was trimmed by 8 bases and V by 2 bases; bases with no gene match: 8. CDR1 is SQVTM and CDR2 is ANQGSEA in the germline V gene. The CDR3 covers 13 residues. Drawing the rest from reference TRBV29-1 and TRBJ1-2, the complete variable domain is SAVISQKPSRDICQRGTSLTIQCQVDSQVTMMFWYRQQPGQSLTLIATANQGSEATYESGFVIDKFPISRPNLTFSTLTVSNMSPEDSSIYLCSVESGTVSGYTFGSGTRLTVV.